The 27 T cell receptor beta chains presented below share a single source sample, sequenced in a study of blood T cells in healthy people across ages. Through a sample-barcoded 5' primer and a J-beta primer mix, a second PCR was run for roughly 7 to 11 cycles. TCRdb reprocessed the 5' RACE reads via MiXCR and lists one record per CDR3 protein. The data hold 600,000 to 900,000 distinct CDR3 sequences, with roughly 26% observed a single time. These records were also assigned to another study, of T cells of mothers and their children.

The sequenced sample consisted of blood. These receptors all come from a boy aged 5-17 years in good health.

This clonotype came up once. The chain combines TRBV3-1 with TRBJ1-2; 7 bases match TRBD1. Germline loops: CDR1 LGHDT, CDR2 YNNKEL (reference sequence). This CDR3 spans 14 amino acids. V lost 3 bases and J lost 8; bases outside the gene matches: 9. The CDR3, as DNA: TGTGCCAGCAGCCAGTCCCAACAGGGGAGCGGCTACACCTTC. Amino acids: CASSQSQQGSGYTF.

This clonotype was observed a handful of times. The rearrangement links TRBV14 to TRBJ2-5, with a possible D match to TRBD2 (5 bases). Matching the DNA end better, TRBJ2-1 makes the J call doubtful. CDR3 length equals 16 residues. The germline V gene encodes CDR1 SGHDN and CDR2 FVKESK. The CDR3 DNA sequence: TGTGCCAGCAGCCATGACCGGACTTTCCCGGGCAATGAGCAGTTCTTC. It is translated as CASSHDRTFPGNEQFF.

This clonotype was seen a few times. J is TRBJ2-5 and V is TRBV5-6; TRBD2 agrees at 9 bases. The J call may not be correct, given that the DNA end is closer to TRBJ2-1. Germline V gives CDR1 SGHDT, CDR2 YYEEEE. The CDR3 consists of 16 residues. CDR3 nucleotide sequence: TGTGCCAGCAGCCGTGCGGCACTAGCGGGCTACAATGAGCAGTTCTTC. Residues: CASSRAALAGYNEQFF.

The chain links TRBV7-9 to TRBJ2-4; D is uncertain. Trimming left V 1 base short and J 4 bases short, with 11 bases between. The CDR3 contains 15 residues. CDR1 is SEHNR and CDR2 is FQNEAQ in the germline V gene (reference sequence). CDR3 coding DNA: TGTGCCAGCAGCTTAGAAGGTGGGCAGAAAAACATTCAGTACTTC. It yields the protein CASSLEGGQKNIQYF.

The chain is built from TRBV7-3 and TRBJ2-5, with D uncertain. Germline-derived CDR1 and CDR2 are SGHTA and FQGTGA. V was clipped by 5 bases and J by 4 bases, with 11 bases between them. This CDR3 is 13 amino acids long. The CDR3 coding sequence is TGTGCCAGCAGCCCGGCGGCCTCAGAGACCCAGTACTTC. As protein: CASSPAASETQYF. Based on the CDR3 plus reference TRBV7-3 and TRBJ2-5, the full variable domain is GAGVSQTPSNKVTEKGKYVELRCDPISGHTALYWYRQSLGQGPEFLIYFQGTGAADDSGLPNDRFFAVRPEGSVSTLKIQRTERGDSAVYLCASSPAASETQYFGPGTRLLVL.

The chain joins TRBV21-1 to TRBJ2-1; the table gives TRBD1 as D, unverified against the DNA. TRBV21-1 is marked as a pseudogene. The CDR3 consists of 16 residues. DNA for the CDR3: TGTGCCAGCAGCAAACTTTCGGCCCCCTCCTACAATGAGCAGTTCTTC. Translated, it gives CASSKLSAPSYNEQFF.

This clonotype turned up a few times. J is TRBJ2-1 and V is TRBV4-3; 12 bases fit TRBD2. Germline CDR1 LGHNA, CDR2 YSLEER. Trimming removed 1 base from V and 3 bases from J; junction bases left unmatched: 10. There are 19 residues in the CDR3. DNA for the CDR3: TGCGCCAGCAGCCAAGTTGGTCTAGCGGGGGGGCACGGCTACAATGAGCAGTTCTTC. Amino acid sequence: CASSQVGLAGGHGYNEQFF.

This clonotype has a handful of counts. The rearrangement links TRBV29-1 to TRBJ2-5; D is perhaps TRBD2 (6 bases). In germline, CDR1 is SQVTM, CDR2 ANQGSEA. This CDR3 comprises 13 residues. The V and J ends lost 6 bases and 4 bases respectively, with 15 bases between them. CDR3 DNA sequence: TGCAGCGTGGGGCTTACTAGCAGAGAGACCCAGTACTTC. It yields the protein CSVGLTSRETQYF.

This clonotype was detected ten times or more. A junction boundary mismatches the germline segment, possibly from a read error. V usage is TRBV5-1 and J usage is TRBJ2-3; TRBD2 might be the D (5 bases). The CDR3 consists of 13 residues. Per germline, CDR1 SGHRS and CDR2 YFSETQ. Here the CDR3 DNA reads TGTGCCAGCAGCCCTGGCGGGACAGATACGCAGTATTTT. This translates into CASSPGGTDTQYF.

As regards this clonotype: Relative to the germline gene, one junction end is altered; a read error may explain this. The chain uses TRBV29-1 and TRBJ1-1; D is undetermined. The CDR3 is 11 amino acids. Germline V gene sequence: CDR1 SQVTM, CDR2 ANQGSEA. In DNA, the CDR3 is TGCAGCATTGAAAGGTTGACTGAAGCTTTCTTT. Its translation: CSIERLTEAFF.

The sample holds many counts of this clonotype. This chain joins TRBV6-1 and TRBJ2-3; 15 positions match TRBD2. Germline V CDR1 and CDR2: MNHNS, SASEGT. Trimming removed 0 bases from V and 7 bases from J; junction bases left unmatched: 11. The CDR3 totals 19 residues. In nucleotides, the CDR3 is TGTGCCAGCAGTGAAGCCCGGACTAGCGGGGGGGGGATTATAAATACGCAGTATTTT. Its protein is CASSEARTSGGGIINTQYF.

This clonotype was detected a few times. This chain uses TRBV5-5 with TRBJ1-2; D perhaps matches TRBD1 (5 bases). CDR3 length: 14 residues. Trimming removed 0 bases at V and 4 bases at J, with 10 bases between. Germline values: CDR1 SGHKS, CDR2 YYEKEE (reference sequence). DNA of the CDR3: TGTGCCAGCAGCTTGGTAGGGGCGGGCTATGGCTACACCTTC. It encodes CASSLVGAGYGYTF.

This clonotype was seen once. V is TRBV5-1 and J is TRBJ2-2, with 8 nucleotides matching TRBD2. In germline, CDR1 is SGHRS, CDR2 YFSETQ. The CDR3 runs to 16 residues. J lost 0 bases, V lost 7 bases, and 8 bases had no gene match. CDR3 bases: TGCGCCAGCTGCCGGTTAGCGGGATCGAACACCGGGGAGCTGTTTTTT. Its protein product is CASCRLAGSNTGELFF.

This rearrangement joins TRBV6-2 or TRBV6-3 to TRBJ2-5, with TRBD1 matching over 8 bases. The germline V gene encodes CDR1 MNHEY and CDR2 SVGEGT. The V and J ends lost 7 bases and 4 bases, in that order; junction bases with no gene match: 5. The CDR3 has 13 residues. CDR3 bases: TGTGCCAGCACAGGGGGCTTCGGAGAGACCCAGTACTTC. It encodes CASTGGFGETQYF.

CDR3 amino acids: CASRSIWKETQYF. The CDR3 nucleotides read TGTGCCAGTAGATCCATTTGGAAAGAGACCCAGTACTTC. The rearrangement links TRBV19 to TRBJ2-5, with D unresolved. The CDR3 sequence is 13 residues long. From germline, CDR1 is LNHDA and CDR2 SQIVND (reference sequence). The V and J ends lost 6 bases and 3 bases respectively, with 11 bases between them.

The chain combines TRBV4-2 with TRBJ2-5; D unresolved. The J call could be wrong; TRBJ2-1 is a better fit for the DNA end. CDR1 is LGHNA and CDR2 is YNFKEQ in the germline V gene. There are 14 residues in the CDR3. CDR3 DNA sequence: TGTGCCAGCAGCCAAAGTAGTTTGGACAATGAGCAGTTCTTC. Residues: CASSQSSLDNEQFF.

This clonotype showed up just a few times. The chain carries TRBV7-6 and TRBJ2-1, with D uncertain. The CDR3 is 16 amino acids. In germline, CDR1 is SGHVS, CDR2 FNYEAQ. V was shortened by 0 bases and J by 8 bases, with 17 bases between the two germline ends. CDR3 in DNA: TGTGCCAGCAGCTTAGCTAGTGCAACGACCCCCGATGAGCAGTTCTTC. Amino acid sequence: CASSLASATTPDEQFF.

This clonotype showed up many times. The chain is built from TRBV5-6 and TRBJ2-5, with D uncertain. Germline CDR1 and CDR2: SGHDT and YYEEEE. V lost 6 bases and J lost 1, with 13 bases in between. This CDR3 spans 14 amino acids. The chain's CDR3 is CASTLEGLQETQYF. The CDR3 region has the DNA TGTGCCAGCACCCTGGAAGGGCTCCAAGAGACCCAGTACTTC.

This chain connects TRBV6-5 to TRBJ2-5; D is unclear. The CDR3 is 13 residues long. The V and J ends lost 3 bases and 5 bases respectively, with 10 bases between them. Germline-derived CDR1 and CDR2 are MNHEY and SVGAGI. The CDR3 nucleotides read TGTGCCAGCAGTTATAGAATGGTGGAGACCCAGTACTTC. This gives the protein CASSYRMVETQYF.

The chain couples TRBV10-2 to TRBJ2-5, with D possibly TRBD2 on 5 matching bases. Trimming left V 7 bases short and J 2 bases short, with 11 bases between. Germline V gives CDR1 WSHSY, CDR2 SAAADI. The CDR3 contains 13 residues. CDR3 sequence: CASKEENQETQYF. The DNA of the CDR3 is TGCGCCAGCAAGGAGGAGAATCAAGAGACCCAGTACTTC.

The chain joins TRBV10-3 to TRBJ2-5; 12 bases agree with TRBD2. Germline values: CDR1 ENHRY, CDR2 SYGVKD. The CDR3 length is 14 residues. Germline trimming cut 10 bases from V and 5 bases from J; bases unmatched to any gene: 8. CDR3 nucleotides: TGTGCCACCACTAGCGGGGGGTTAGGGGAGACCCAGTACTTC. Translated, it gives CATTSGGLGETQYF.

The chain carries TRBV5-4 and TRBJ2-3, with D unresolved. This CDR3 contains 15 residues. Germline values: CDR1 SGHNT, CDR2 YYREEE (reference sequence). V lost 0 bases and J lost 1, with 9 bases in between. The CDR3 spells CASSLAATGTDTQYF. CDR3 in DNA: TGTGCCAGCAGCTTGGCGGCTACCGGCACAGATACGCAGTATTTT.

This clonotype was seen more than once but under ten times. The gene calls are TRBV2 and TRBJ1-1; D gene unclear. Germline V gives CDR1 SNHLY, CDR2 FYNNEI. The CDR3 is 16 amino acids. The V end was cut by 7 bases, the J end by 0 bases, with 18 bases between. CDR3 residues: CASNPQEWALNTEAFF. CDR3 coding DNA: TGTGCCAGCAACCCCCAGGAGTGGGCCTTGAACACTGAAGCTTTCTTT.

The genes are TRBV24-1 and TRBJ2-2; D is possibly TRBD2 (5 bases). Trimming took off 10 bases at V and 2 bases at J, with 13 bases between the two ends. Germline CDR1 KGHDR, CDR2 SFDVKD. CDR3 length: 14 residues. The CDR3 region is CATGETTNTGELFF. The CDR3 DNA reads as TGTGCCACGGGCGAGACTACCAACACCGGGGAGCTGTTTTTT.

J is TRBJ2-1 and V is TRBV5-1; 7 bases are a match to TRBD2. The ends lost 0 bases at V and 2 bases at J; junction bases unmatched: 8. The CDR3 runs to 17 residues. Germline CDR1 reads SGHRS; CDR2 reads YFSETQ. The CDR3 DNA reads as TGCGCCAGCAGCTTGGCCTCAGGTCTAGCGGCCTACAATGAGCAGTTCTTC. Its translation is CASSLASGLAAYNEQFF.

The genes are TRBV28 and TRBJ1-4; D is ambiguous. The V gene's germline CDR1 is MDHEN and CDR2 SYDVKM. The CDR3 sequence is 14 residues long. CDR3 loop: CARTSRGEGSKLFF. DNA for the CDR3: TGTGCTCGTACCAGCCGCGGGGAGGGAAGCAAACTGTTTTTT.

This chain links TRBV19 with TRBJ1-2; D is possibly TRBD1 (5 bases). Trimming stripped 7 bases from V and 3 bases from J, with 15 bases between. CDR1 and CDR2 from the germline V gene are LNHDA and SQIVND (reference sequence). This CDR3 spans 14 amino acids. CDR3 sequence: CASKPQGSDYGYTF. As DNA, the CDR3 is TGTGCCAGTAAACCGCAGGGAAGCGACTATGGCTACACCTTC.